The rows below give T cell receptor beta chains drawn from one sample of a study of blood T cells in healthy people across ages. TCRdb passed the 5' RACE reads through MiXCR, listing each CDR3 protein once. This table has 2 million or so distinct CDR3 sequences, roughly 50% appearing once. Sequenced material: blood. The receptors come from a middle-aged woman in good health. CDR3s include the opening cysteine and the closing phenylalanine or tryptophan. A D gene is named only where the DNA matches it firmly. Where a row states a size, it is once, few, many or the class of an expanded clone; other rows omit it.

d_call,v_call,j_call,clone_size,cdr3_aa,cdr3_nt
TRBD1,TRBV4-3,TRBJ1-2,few,CASSQEPGGTYGYTF,TGCGCCAGCAGCCAAGAGCCAGGGGGTACCTATGGCTACACCTTC
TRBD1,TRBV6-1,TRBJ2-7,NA,CASGSRDRASEQYF,TGTGCCAGCGGGTCCCGGGACAGGGCCTCCGAGCAGTACTTC
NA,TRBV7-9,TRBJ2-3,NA,CASGWAPSVQYF,TGTGCCAGCGGGTGGGCGCCCTCTGTGCAGTATTTT
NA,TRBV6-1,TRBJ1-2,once,CASSEARGRGYGYTF,TGTGCCAGCAGTGAAGCGCGGGGGAGGGGGTATGGCTACACCTTC
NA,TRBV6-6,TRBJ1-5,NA,CASSYGGYSNQPQHF,TGTGCCAGCAGTTACGGCGGCTATAGCAATCAGCCCCAGCATTTT
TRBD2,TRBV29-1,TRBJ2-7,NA,CRTREGEATYEQYF,TGCAGGACCAGGGAGGGAGAGGCCACCTACGAGCAGTACTTC
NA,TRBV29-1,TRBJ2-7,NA,CSVEGGDTGGSYEQYF,TGCAGTGTTGAAGGGGGGGACACCGGAGGCTCCTACGAGCAGTACTTC
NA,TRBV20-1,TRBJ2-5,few,CSARDLEGLVSETQYF,TGCAGTGCTAGAGACCTAGAGGGGTTGGTATCTGAGACCCAGTACTTC
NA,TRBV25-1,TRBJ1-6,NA,CASSDRSAPVHSPLHF,TGTGCCAGCAGTGATCGGTCGGCCCCAGTGCATTCACCCCTCCACTTT
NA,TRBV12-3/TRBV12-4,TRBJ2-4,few,CASSPNIIQYF,TGTGCCAGCAGCCCGAACATTATTCAGTACTTC
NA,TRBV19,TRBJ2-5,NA,CASSIGGAAETQYF,TGTGCCAGTAGTATCGGCGGGGCTGCTGAGACCCAGTACTTC
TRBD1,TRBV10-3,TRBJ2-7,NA,CAISVGTAPYEQYF,TGTGCCATCAGTGTAGGGACAGCGCCCTACGAGCAGTACTTC
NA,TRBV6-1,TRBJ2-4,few,CASSHGKLNLAKNIQYF,TGTGCCAGCAGCCACGGAAAACTGAATCTCGCCAAAAACATTCAGTACTTC
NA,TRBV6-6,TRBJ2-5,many,CASSYSGVQYF,TGTGCCAGCAGTTACTCCGGGGTCCAGTACTTC
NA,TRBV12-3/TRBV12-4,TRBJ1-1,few,CASSFGSLREAFF,TGTGCCAGCAGTTTTGGCTCCCTTAGGGAAGCTTTCTTT
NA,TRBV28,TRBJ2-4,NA,CASSLPGGRRAEQYF,TGTGCCAGCAGTTTACCAGGGGGGCGACGGGCGGAGCAGTACTTC
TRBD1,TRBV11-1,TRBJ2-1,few,CASTRGQGGSSYNEQFF,TGTGCCAGCACCCGGGGACAGGGAGGAAGCTCCTACAATGAGCAGTTCTTC
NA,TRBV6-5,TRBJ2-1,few,CASRTSLGYNEQFF,TGTGCCAGCAGAACCTCTCTTGGCTACAATGAGCAGTTCTTC
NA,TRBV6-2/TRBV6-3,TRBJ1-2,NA,CASSPGRQTYGYTF,TGTGCCAGCAGTCCGGGTCGACAGACCTATGGCTACACCTTC
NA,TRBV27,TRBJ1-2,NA,CASSPAGGHYGYTF,TGTGCCAGCAGTCCCGCCGGGGGACACTATGGCTACACCTTC
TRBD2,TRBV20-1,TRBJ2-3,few,CSARSTPSSGGSTDTQYF,TGCAGTGCTAGATCCACACCGAGTAGCGGGGGGAGCACAGATACGCAGTATTTT